This T cell receptor (beta chain) was observed in a study of blood T cell repertoires in COVID-19. This CDR3 is built from 13 residues. Germline V gene data show CDR1 as SNHLY and CDR2 as FYNNEI. V shed 4 bases, J shed 3 bases, and the junction held 0 bases outside the gene matches. The method was immunoSEQ multiplex PCR; TCRdb's version includes in-frame clones alone and lacks a portion of them. The profile shows about 300,000 clones, 84% of them singletons. The TCR sequence derives from a human donor with COVID-19, enrolled during active disease. The donor label of this sample is uncertain. Sample: peripheral blood. The chain is built from TRBV2 and TRBJ2-1; 7 bases are shared with TRBD1. CDR3 residues: CASSGQGYNEQFF. The CDR3, as DNA: TGTGCCAGCAGTGGACAGGGCTACAATGAGCAGTTCTTC.